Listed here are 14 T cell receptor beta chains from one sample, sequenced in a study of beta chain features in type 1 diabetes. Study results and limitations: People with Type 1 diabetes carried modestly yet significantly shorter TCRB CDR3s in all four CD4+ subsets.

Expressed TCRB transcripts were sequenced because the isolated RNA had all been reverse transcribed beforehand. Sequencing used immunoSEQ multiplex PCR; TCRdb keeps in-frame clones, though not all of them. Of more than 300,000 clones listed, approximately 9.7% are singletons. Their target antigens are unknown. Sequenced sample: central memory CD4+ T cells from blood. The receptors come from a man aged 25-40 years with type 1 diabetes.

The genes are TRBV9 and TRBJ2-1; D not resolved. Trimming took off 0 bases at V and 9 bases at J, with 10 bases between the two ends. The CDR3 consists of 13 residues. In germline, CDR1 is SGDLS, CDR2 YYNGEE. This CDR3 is CASSVALTVEQFF. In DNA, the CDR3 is TGTGCCAGCAGCGTAGCTTTAACGGTTGAGCAGTTCTTC.

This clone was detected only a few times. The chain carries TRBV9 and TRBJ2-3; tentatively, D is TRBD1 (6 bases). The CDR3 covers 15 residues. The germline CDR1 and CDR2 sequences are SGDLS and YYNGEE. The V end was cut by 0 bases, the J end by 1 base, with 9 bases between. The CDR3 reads CASSVGGLGTDTQYF. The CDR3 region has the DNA TGTGCCAGCAGCGTAGGGGGGCTGGGCACAGATACGCAGTATTTT.

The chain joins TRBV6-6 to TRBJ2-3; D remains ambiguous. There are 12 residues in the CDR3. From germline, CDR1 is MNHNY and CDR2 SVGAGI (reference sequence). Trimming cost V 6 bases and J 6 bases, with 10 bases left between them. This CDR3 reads CASRVGRDTQYF. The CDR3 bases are TGTGCCAGCAGGGTCGGAAGGGATACGCAGTATTTT.

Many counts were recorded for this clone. CDR3 bases: TGTGCCAGCAGTGATTCCAACAGGGGCACTGAAGCTTTCTTT. Translated, it gives CASSDSNRGTEAFF. The chain uses TRBV2 and TRBJ1-1, with TRBD1 identical over 7 bases. The CDR3 has 14 residues. V gave up 3 bases and J gave up 4 bases; unmatched junction bases: 5. CDR1 and CDR2 from the germline V gene are SNHLY and FYNNEI.

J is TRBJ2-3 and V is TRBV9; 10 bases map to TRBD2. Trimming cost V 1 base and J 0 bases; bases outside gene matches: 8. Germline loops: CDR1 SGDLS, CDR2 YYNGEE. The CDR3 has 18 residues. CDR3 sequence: CASSVRLAGDTSTDTQYF. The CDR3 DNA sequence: TGTGCCAGCAGCGTAAGGCTAGCGGGGGATACTAGCACAGATACGCAGTATTTT.

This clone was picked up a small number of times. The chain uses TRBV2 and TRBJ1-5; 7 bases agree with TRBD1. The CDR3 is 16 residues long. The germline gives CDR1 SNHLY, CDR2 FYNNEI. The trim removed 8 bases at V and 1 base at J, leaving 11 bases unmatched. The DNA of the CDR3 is TGTGCCAGCGACAGGGTGTCGGGAGTCAGCAATCAGCCCCAGCATTTT. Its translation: CASDRVSGVSNQPQHF. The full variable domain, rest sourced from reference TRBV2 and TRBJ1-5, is EPEVTQTPSHQVTQMGQEVILRCVPISNHLYFYWYRQILGQKVEFLVSFYNNEISEKSEIFDDQFSVERPDGSNFTLKIRSTKLEDSAMYFCASDRVSGVSNQPQHFGDGTRLSIL.

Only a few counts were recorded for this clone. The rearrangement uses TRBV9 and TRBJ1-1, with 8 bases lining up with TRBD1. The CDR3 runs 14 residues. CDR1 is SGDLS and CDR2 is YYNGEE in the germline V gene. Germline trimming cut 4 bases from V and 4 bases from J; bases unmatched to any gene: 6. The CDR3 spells CASSRQTGGTEAFF. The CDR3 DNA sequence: TGTGCCAGCAGCCGTCAAACAGGGGGCACTGAAGCTTTCTTT. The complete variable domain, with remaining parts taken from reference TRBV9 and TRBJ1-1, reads DSGVTQTPKHLITATGQRVTLRCSPRSGDLSVYWYQQSLDQGLQFLIQYYNGEERAKGNILERFSAQQFPDLHSELNLSSLELGDSALYFCASSRQTGGTEAFFGQGTRLTVV.

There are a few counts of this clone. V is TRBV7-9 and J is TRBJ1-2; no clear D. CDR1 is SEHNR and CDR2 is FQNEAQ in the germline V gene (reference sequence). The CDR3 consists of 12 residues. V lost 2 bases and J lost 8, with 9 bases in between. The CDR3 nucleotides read TGTGCCAGCAGCTTATCTGTCGGAGGCTACACCTTC. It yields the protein CASSLSVGGYTF. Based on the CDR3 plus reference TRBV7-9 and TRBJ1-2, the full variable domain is DTGVSQNPRHKITKRGQNVTFRCDPISEHNRLYWYRQTLGQGPEFLTYFQNEAQLEKSRLLSDRFSAERPKGSFSTLEIQRTEQGDSAMYLCASSLSVGGYTFGSGTRLTVV.

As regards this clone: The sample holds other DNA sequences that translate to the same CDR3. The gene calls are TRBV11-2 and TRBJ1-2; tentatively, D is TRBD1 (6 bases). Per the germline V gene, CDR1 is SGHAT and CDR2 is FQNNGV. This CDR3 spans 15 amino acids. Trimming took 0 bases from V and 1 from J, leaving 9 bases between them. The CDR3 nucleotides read TGTGCCAGCAGCTTAGACGGGGGCTTTAACTATGGCTACACCTTC. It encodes CASSLDGGFNYGYTF.

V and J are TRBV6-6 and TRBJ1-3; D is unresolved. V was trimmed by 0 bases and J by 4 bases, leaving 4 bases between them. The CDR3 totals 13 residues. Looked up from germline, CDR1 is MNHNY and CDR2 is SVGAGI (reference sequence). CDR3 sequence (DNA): TGTGCCAGCAGTTACTCGACAGGAAACACCATATATTTT. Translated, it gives CASSYSTGNTIYF.

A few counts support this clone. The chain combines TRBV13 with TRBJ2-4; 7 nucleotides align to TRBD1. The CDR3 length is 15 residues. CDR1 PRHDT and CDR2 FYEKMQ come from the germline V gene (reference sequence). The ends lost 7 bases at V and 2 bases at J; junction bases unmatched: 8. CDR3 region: CASTVGGQTKNIQYF. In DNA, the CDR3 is TGTGCCAGCACCGTAGGGGGCCAGACCAAAAACATTCAGTACTTC.

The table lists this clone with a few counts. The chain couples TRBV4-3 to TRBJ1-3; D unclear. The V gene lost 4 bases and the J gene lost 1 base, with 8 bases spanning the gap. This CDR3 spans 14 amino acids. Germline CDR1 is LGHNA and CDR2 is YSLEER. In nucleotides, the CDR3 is TGCGCCAGCAGCCGCTCAGGTTCTGGAAACACCATATATTTT. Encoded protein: CASSRSGSGNTIYF.

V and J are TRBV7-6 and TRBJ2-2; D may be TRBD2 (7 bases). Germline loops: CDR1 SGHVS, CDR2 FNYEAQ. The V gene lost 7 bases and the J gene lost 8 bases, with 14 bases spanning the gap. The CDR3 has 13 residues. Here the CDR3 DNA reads TGTGCCAGCACGGCGGGGGCAAGAGGGGAGCTGTTTTTT. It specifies CASTAGARGELFF.

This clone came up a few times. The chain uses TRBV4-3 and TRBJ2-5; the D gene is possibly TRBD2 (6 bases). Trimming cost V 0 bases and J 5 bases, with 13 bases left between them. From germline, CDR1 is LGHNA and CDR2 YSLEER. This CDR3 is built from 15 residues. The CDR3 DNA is TGCGCCAGCAGCCAAGAGGGGGGTTCGCGGGAGACCCAGTACTTC. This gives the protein CASSQEGGSRETQYF.